These T cell receptor beta chains were read from a single sample in a study of blood T cell repertoires in COVID-19. Here immunoSEQ multiplex PCR was the method, and the copy in TCRdb shows in-frame clones only, minus some. The sample consists of roughly 430,000 clones, 70% to 90% of them appearing once. Sequencing was performed on PBMCs or T cells enriched from blood (not recorded which). These TCRs come from a woman aged 18-29 years who had been exposed to COVID-19. Both conserved end residues are part of each CDR3. A D gene is named only where the DNA matches it firmly. Clone size appears in some rows only: once, few, many, or a class for an expanded clone.

CDR3nt: TGTGCCAGCAGTTTACCCCCGAGGGCGAGAGGCTACACCTTC
CDR3aa: CASSLPPRARGYTF
abundance: .
d_gene: .
v_gene: TRBV28
j_gene: TRBJ1-2

CDR3nt: TGTGCCAGCAGCTTAGGAGGCAGGGGGGACACTGAAGCTTTCTTT
CDR3aa: CASSLGGRGDTEAFF
abundance: once
d_gene: TRBD1
v_gene: TRBV11-2
j_gene: TRBJ1-1

CDR3nt: TGTGCCAGCAGTTTATTGTCTCACTATCAGTTCTTC
CDR3aa: CASSLLSHYQFF
abundance: .
d_gene: .
v_gene: TRBV28
j_gene: TRBJ2-1

CDR3nt: TGTGCCAGCAGTTACTCTTCGGACAGGGCCGCCTACGAGCAGTACTTC
CDR3aa: CASSYSSDRAAYEQYF
abundance: .
d_gene: TRBD1
v_gene: TRBV6-5
j_gene: TRBJ2-7

CDR3nt: TGTGCCAGCAGTTCAATCAGGACAGGTACTACTAGCTATGGCTACACCTTC
CDR3aa: CASSSIRTGTTSYGYTF
abundance: few
d_gene: TRBD1
v_gene: TRBV28
j_gene: TRBJ1-2

CDR3nt: TGTGCCAGCAGCCAAGTTCAGGACTACACTGAAGCTTTCTTT
CDR3aa: CASSQVQDYTEAFF
abundance: .
d_gene: .
v_gene: TRBV4-2
j_gene: TRBJ1-1

CDR3nt: TGTGCCAGCAGGCCTGGAGGGCTAGCGGGGGGTAACGGGGAGCTGTTTTTT
CDR3aa: CASRPGGLAGGNGELFF
abundance: once
d_gene: TRBD2
v_gene: TRBV7-2
j_gene: TRBJ2-2

CDR3nt: TGTGCCAGCAGCCAAGAATACGTAGCGGGGGTGTTCGCCCACGAGCAGTACTTC
CDR3aa: CASSQEYVAGVFAHEQYF
abundance: .
d_gene: TRBD2
v_gene: TRBV3-1/TRBV3-2
j_gene: TRBJ2-7

CDR3nt: TGTGCCAGCAGCCACCGGGCCAGACGGGGAGACAATGAGCAGTTCTTC
CDR3aa: CASSHRARRGDNEQFF
abundance: once
d_gene: .
v_gene: TRBV3-1/TRBV3-2
j_gene: TRBJ2-1

CDR3nt: TGTGCCAGCAGCCACAGGGTTACCTATGGCTACACCTTC
CDR3aa: CASSHRVTYGYTF
abundance: .
d_gene: .
v_gene: TRBV6-6
j_gene: TRBJ1-2

CDR3nt: TGTGCCACCAGTGATTCCGCGGGGCATCTCTACGAGCAGTACTTC
CDR3aa: CATSDSAGHLYEQYF
abundance: .
d_gene: .
v_gene: TRBV24-1
j_gene: TRBJ2-7

CDR3nt: TGTGCCAGCAGCGCCCAGGGGGCCTGGAACACTGAAGCTTTCTTT
CDR3aa: CASSAQGAWNTEAFF
abundance: few
d_gene: TRBD1
v_gene: TRBV14
j_gene: TRBJ1-1

CDR3nt: TGTGCCAGCAGCCTAGGACTAGCGGGGTACAATGAGCAGTTCTTC
CDR3aa: CASSLGLAGYNEQFF
abundance: .
d_gene: TRBD2
v_gene: TRBV9
j_gene: TRBJ2-1

CDR3nt: TGTGCCAGCAGCCAAGTAAGCGGGACTAGTCCCACAGATACGCAGTATTTT
CDR3aa: CASSQVSGTSPTDTQYF
abundance: .
d_gene: TRBD2
v_gene: TRBV4-2
j_gene: TRBJ2-3

CDR3nt: TGTGCCAGCAGTTTCCTTACTCCTAATACAGGGATAGCTGAAGCTTTCTTT
CDR3aa: CASSFLTPNTGIAEAFF
abundance: .
d_gene: .
v_gene: TRBV27
j_gene: TRBJ1-1

CDR3nt: TGTGCCAGCAGTGACGTGCCGGGACTGCCAGGGGAGCAGTACTTC
CDR3aa: CASSDVPGLPGEQYF
abundance: .
d_gene: .
v_gene: TRBV6-1
j_gene: TRBJ2-7

CDR3nt: TGTGCCAGCTCCCGTTCCCAGGGGGCTGAGACCCAGTACTTC
CDR3aa: CASSRSQGAETQYF
abundance: .
d_gene: TRBD1
v_gene: TRBV18
j_gene: TRBJ2-5

CDR3nt: TGTGCCATCAGGGGGACAGGGGAGGAAGCTTTCTTT
CDR3aa: CAIRGTGEEAFF
abundance: .
d_gene: TRBD1
v_gene: TRBV10-3
j_gene: TRBJ1-1

CDR3nt: TGTGCCACCAGTGATAGGGGACAGACACAAGAGACCCAGTACTTC
CDR3aa: CATSDRGQTQETQYF
abundance: .
d_gene: TRBD1
v_gene: TRBV24-1
j_gene: TRBJ2-5

CDR3nt: TGTGCCAGCAGTTCGCTCCTAGCGGATAGGACAGATACGCAGTATTTT
CDR3aa: CASSSLLADRTDTQYF
abundance: once
d_gene: TRBD2
v_gene: TRBV6-5
j_gene: TRBJ2-3

CDR3nt: TGCGCCAGCAGCCCAGGGACAGGGGAGTCCTACGAGCAGTACTTC
CDR3aa: CASSPGTGESYEQYF
abundance: .
d_gene: TRBD1
v_gene: TRBV5-1
j_gene: TRBJ2-7

CDR3nt: TGTGCCATTAGTCGAGATCCCACTGAAGCTTTCTTT
CDR3aa: CAISRDPTEAFF
abundance: .
d_gene: .
v_gene: TRBV27
j_gene: TRBJ1-1

CDR3nt: TGTGCCCCAGGGTCGGCTTTCTTT
CDR3aa: CAPGSAFF
abundance: few
d_gene: .
v_gene: TRBV24-1
j_gene: TRBJ1-1

CDR3nt: TGTGCCAGTAGTATTCTGGGCGGGAGCTCCTACGAGCAGTACTTC
CDR3aa: CASSILGGSSYEQYF
abundance: .
d_gene: TRBD2
v_gene: TRBV19
j_gene: TRBJ2-7

CDR3nt: TGTGCCAGCAGCTTGGGACTAGCGGGCCCCTACGAGCAGTACTTC
CDR3aa: CASSLGLAGPYEQYF
abundance: .
d_gene: TRBD2
v_gene: TRBV7-9
j_gene: TRBJ2-7

CDR3nt: TGTGCCAGCAGTCCCCAGACACAAACCTACGAGCAGTACTTC
CDR3aa: CASSPQTQTYEQYF
abundance: .
d_gene: .
v_gene: TRBV27
j_gene: TRBJ2-7

CDR3nt: TGTGCCAGCTGGGGCGCGACAGCGCTAACAATTTACGAGCAGTACTTC
CDR3aa: CASWGATALTIYEQYF
abundance: .
d_gene: .
v_gene: TRBV28
j_gene: TRBJ2-7

CDR3nt: TGTGCCAGCAGTCCCCGCCCCGGGACAGTTAGCAATCAGCCCCAGCATTTT
CDR3aa: CASSPRPGTVSNQPQHF
abundance: .
d_gene: TRBD1
v_gene: TRBV6-6
j_gene: TRBJ1-5

CDR3nt: TGTGCCAGCAGCGCCAGGACAGAGTATGGCTACACCTTC
CDR3aa: CASSARTEYGYTF
abundance: .
d_gene: .
v_gene: TRBV9
j_gene: TRBJ1-2

CDR3nt: TGTGCCAGCAGTAAACCCCGGACAGGCTCCTACGAGCAGTACTTC
CDR3aa: CASSKPRTGSYEQYF
abundance: .
d_gene: TRBD1
v_gene: TRBV28
j_gene: TRBJ2-7

CDR3nt: TGTGCCAGCTCCCAAACCAACGGGGGAAACACCATATATTTT
CDR3aa: CASSQTNGGNTIYF
abundance: .
d_gene: .
v_gene: TRBV18
j_gene: TRBJ1-3

CDR3nt: TGTGCCAGCAGTCGGCCGGACTTGACCTACTATGGCTACACCTTC
CDR3aa: CASSRPDLTYYGYTF
abundance: .
d_gene: .
v_gene: TRBV28
j_gene: TRBJ1-2

CDR3nt: TGTGCCACCAGTGACTCGACAGGGGCTCTCTACGAGCAGTACTTC
CDR3aa: CATSDSTGALYEQYF
abundance: few
d_gene: TRBD1
v_gene: TRBV24-1
j_gene: TRBJ2-7

CDR3nt: TGTGCCAGCAGTTGGACTAGCGGGTACGAGCAGTACTTC
CDR3aa: CASSWTSGYEQYF
abundance: .
d_gene: TRBD2
v_gene: TRBV12-3/TRBV12-4
j_gene: TRBJ2-7

CDR3nt: TGTGCCAGCAGCTTTTTTAGCCTGAATGAGCAGTTCTTC
CDR3aa: CASSFFSLNEQFF
abundance: .
d_gene: .
v_gene: TRBV11-1
j_gene: TRBJ2-1

CDR3nt: TGTGCCACCAGCAGAGATGGTCGAGGGTATGGCTACACCTTC
CDR3aa: CATSRDGRGYGYTF
abundance: .
d_gene: .
v_gene: TRBV15
j_gene: TRBJ1-2

CDR3nt: TGCAGCGTTGAGGGACAGGGCTATGGCTACACCTTC
CDR3aa: CSVEGQGYGYTF
abundance: .
d_gene: TRBD1
v_gene: TRBV29-1
j_gene: TRBJ1-2

CDR3nt: TGCGCCAGCAGCGCTGGACAGGGAAACTACGAGCAGTACTTC
CDR3aa: CASSAGQGNYEQYF
abundance: .
d_gene: TRBD1
v_gene: TRBV5-1
j_gene: TRBJ2-7

CDR3nt: TGCGCCAGCAGCCAAGAACGGCCGGGAAATGAGCAGTTCTTC
CDR3aa: CASSQERPGNEQFF
abundance: .
d_gene: .
v_gene: TRBV4-3
j_gene: TRBJ2-1

CDR3nt: TGTGCCAGCAGTTCGGATAAACTAGCGGGAGCATCCAATGAGCAGTTCTTC
CDR3aa: CASSSDKLAGASNEQFF
abundance: .
d_gene: TRBD2
v_gene: TRBV27
j_gene: TRBJ2-1

CDR3nt: TGTGCCAGCAGTCGGGGCGGGGCCCAAGAGACCCAGTACTTC
CDR3aa: CASSRGGAQETQYF
abundance: .
d_gene: .
v_gene: TRBV6-2/TRBV6-3
j_gene: TRBJ2-5

CDR3nt: TGTGCCACCAGCAGAGGTCGGAGGGCAGCCCAAGAGACCCAGTACTTC
CDR3aa: CATSRGRRAAQETQYF
abundance: .
d_gene: .
v_gene: TRBV15
j_gene: TRBJ2-5

CDR3nt: TGTGCCAGCCGGGACACCGTCCGCGAGCAGTACTTC
CDR3aa: CASRDTVREQYF
abundance: .
d_gene: .
v_gene: TRBV28
j_gene: TRBJ2-7

CDR3nt: TGCGCCAGCAGCCAAGATCGTCTGGGCTCCTATTCACCCCTCCACTTT
CDR3aa: CASSQDRLGSYSPLHF
abundance: .
d_gene: .
v_gene: TRBV4-3
j_gene: TRBJ1-6

CDR3nt: TGCGCCAGCAGACTAGCGGGGGTCTCCTACAATGAGCAGTTCTTC
CDR3aa: CASRLAGVSYNEQFF
abundance: .
d_gene: TRBD2
v_gene: TRBV4-1
j_gene: TRBJ2-1